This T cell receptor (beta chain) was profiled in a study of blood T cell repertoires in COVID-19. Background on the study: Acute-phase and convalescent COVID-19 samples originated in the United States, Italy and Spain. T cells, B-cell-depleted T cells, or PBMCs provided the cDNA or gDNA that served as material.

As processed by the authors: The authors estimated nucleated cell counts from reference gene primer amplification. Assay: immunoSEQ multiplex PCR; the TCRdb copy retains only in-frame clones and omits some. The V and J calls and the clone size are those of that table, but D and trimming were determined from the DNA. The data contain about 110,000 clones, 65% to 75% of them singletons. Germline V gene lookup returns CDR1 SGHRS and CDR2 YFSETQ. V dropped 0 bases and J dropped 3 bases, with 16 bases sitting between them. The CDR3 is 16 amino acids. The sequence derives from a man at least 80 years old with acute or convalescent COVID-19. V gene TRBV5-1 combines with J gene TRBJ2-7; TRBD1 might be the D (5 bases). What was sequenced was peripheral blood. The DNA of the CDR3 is TGCGCCAGCAGCTTGGCCGTGGGCAGGGCTAACTACGAGCAGTACTTC. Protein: CASSLAVGRANYEQYF.